This TCR beta chain was observed in a study of cytomegalovirus exposure and HLA in healthy donors. Study in general: Clustering assigned 81% of the approximately 400 genotyped donors to the Caucasian-associated ancestry cluster. Study-wide results and caveats: The authors reported that TCR beta sequences could predict HLA-A and HLA-B alleles. These predictions were accurate for most subjects in the first cohort. Sequencing likely caused a cluster of highly shared sequence variants.

Germline V gene lookup returns CDR1 SGHDT and CDR2 YYEEEE. V was cut by 1 base and J by 12 bases, with 14 bases left in between. The CDR3 has 14 residues. Worth noting for this clone: Its antigen is as yet unknown.

The PCR had 60 Vbeta and 13 Jbeta primers. Clones were read by immunoSEQ multiplex PCR, and TCRdb kept only the in-frame ones, dropping some. Here the sample spans around 170,000 clones, 75% to 85% being singletons. J is TRBJ1-6 and V is TRBV5-6, with D maybe TRBD1 (6 bases). Material: PBMCs. The clonotype was recovered from a woman under 40 in good health and CMV-seropositive. CDR3 sequence: CASSLWVGHVPLHF. The DNA for the CDR3 is TGTGCCAGCAGCTTGTGGGTGGGACATGTACCCCTCCACTTT.